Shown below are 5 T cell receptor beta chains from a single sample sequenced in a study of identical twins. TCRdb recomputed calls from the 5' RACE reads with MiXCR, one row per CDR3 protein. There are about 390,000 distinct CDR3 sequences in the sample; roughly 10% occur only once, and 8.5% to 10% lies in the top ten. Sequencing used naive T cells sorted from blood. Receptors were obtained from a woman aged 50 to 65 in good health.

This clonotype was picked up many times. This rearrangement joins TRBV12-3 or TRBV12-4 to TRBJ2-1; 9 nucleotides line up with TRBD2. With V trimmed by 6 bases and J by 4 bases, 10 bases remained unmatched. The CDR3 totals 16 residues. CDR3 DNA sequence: TGTGCCAGCAGCCAGGACCGGACTAGCGAGTACAATGAGCAGTTCTTC. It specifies CASSQDRTSEYNEQFF.

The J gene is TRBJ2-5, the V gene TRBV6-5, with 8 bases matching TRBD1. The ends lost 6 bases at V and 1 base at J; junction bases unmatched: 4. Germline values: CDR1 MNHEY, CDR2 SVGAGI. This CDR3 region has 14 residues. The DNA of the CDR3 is TGTGCCAGCAGACCGGACAGGGCCCAAGAGACCCAGTACTTC. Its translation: CASRPDRAQETQYF.

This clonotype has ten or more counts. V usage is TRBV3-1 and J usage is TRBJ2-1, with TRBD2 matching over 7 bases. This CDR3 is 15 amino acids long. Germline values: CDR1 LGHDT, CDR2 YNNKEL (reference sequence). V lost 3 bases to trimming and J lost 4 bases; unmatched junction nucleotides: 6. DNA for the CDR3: TGTGCCAGCAGCCAGCTGGGACTACCATACAATGAGCAGTTCTTC. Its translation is CASSQLGLPYNEQFF.

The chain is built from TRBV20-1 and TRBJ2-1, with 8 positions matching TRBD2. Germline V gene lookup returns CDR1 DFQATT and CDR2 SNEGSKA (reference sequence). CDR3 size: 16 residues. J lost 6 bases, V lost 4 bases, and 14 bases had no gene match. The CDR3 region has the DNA TGCAGTGCTACCCCCTTCGGTAGCGGGATGGTCAATGAGCAGTTCTTC. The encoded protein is CSATPFGSGMVNEQFF.

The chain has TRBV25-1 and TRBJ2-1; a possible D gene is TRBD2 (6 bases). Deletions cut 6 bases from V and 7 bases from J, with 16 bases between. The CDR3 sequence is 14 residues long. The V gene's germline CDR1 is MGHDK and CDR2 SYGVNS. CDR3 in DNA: TGTGCCAGCAGGGGGAGGCTAGTGGCGAATGAGCAGTTCTTC. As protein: CASRGRLVANEQFF.